This T cell receptor (beta chain) was identified during a study of cytomegalovirus exposure and HLA in healthy donors. Notes on the study in general: Prior analysis indicated that the majority of TCR beta V segments exhibited productivity approximately 90% or approximately 30% of the time. Later on, analysis showed that most CMV-associated TCR beta chains appeared to be HLA-restricted. Presence/absence results assume similar sequencing depth per donor, which may not hold.

This CDR3 has 19 amino acids. After removal of 1 base from V and 4 bases from J, the junction contained 17 bases not matched to a gene. CDR1 and CDR2 from the germline V gene are SGHDN and FVKESK. About this clone itself: What it recognizes is unknown.

Regarding donors, all were healthy bone marrow donors. PCR used 60 Vbeta primers and 13 Jbeta primers. Clones were read by immunoSEQ multiplex PCR, and TCRdb kept only the in-frame ones, dropping some. The sample lists around 180,000 clones, around 80% occurring once. The clonotype comes from a middle-aged man in good health and CMV-seronegative. The J gene is TRBJ1-1, the V gene TRBV14, with TRBD1 identical over 8 bases. The sample taken for sequencing was PBMCs. CDR3: CASSQGPRQGQKWVTEAFF. The CDR3, as DNA: TGTGCCAGCAGCCAAGGGCCCAGACAGGGGCAGAAGTGGGTCACTGAAGCTTTCTTT.